Sequencing of this T cell receptor (beta chain) was carried out in a study of blood T cells in healthy people across ages. Total RNA, at least 5 micrograms per sample, was extracted from PBMCs. CDR1 is SGHRS and CDR2 is YFSETQ in the germline V gene. V dropped 0 bases and J dropped 2 bases, with 15 bases sitting between them. The CDR3 sequence is 17 residues long. It was with a sample-barcoded 5' primer and a J-beta primer mix that a second PCR of roughly 6 to 11 cycles was run. TCRdb analysed the 5' RACE reads with MiXCR anew, one entry per CDR3 protein. The sample shows 1,300,000 or so distinct CDR3 sequences, around 55% of them seen only once.

The TCR sequence derives from a man between 18 and 35 years old in good health. This chain links TRBV5-1 with TRBJ2-1, with D possibly matching TRBD1 (6 bases). Input material: blood. The CDR3 reads CASSLDLRGAAYNEQFF. In nucleotides, the CDR3 is TGCGCCAGCAGCTTGGACCTCAGGGGAGCGGCCTACAATGAGCAGTTCTTC.